The 15 T cell receptor beta chains listed next were all sequenced from one sample in a study of T cells after yellow fever vaccination. TCRdb fed the 5' RACE reads into MiXCR, producing one record per CDR3 protein. The sample yields about 58,000 distinct CDR3 sequences, 5.7% seen once. The sequencing used PBMCs, either bulk or a sorted T-cell subset (CD4+, CD8+, memory, or dextramer-sorted; not recorded which), collected on the day of the yellow fever booster vaccination. These TCRs come from a young man who received the YFV17D yellow fever vaccine.

This clonotype was detected only a few times. The chain couples TRBV5-4 to TRBJ1-5; D remains unclear. The germline V gene has CDR1 SGHNT and CDR2 YYREEE (reference sequence). CDR3 length: 14 amino acids. The V end was cut by 0 bases, the J end by 7 bases, with 11 bases between. The CDR3 region has the DNA TGTGCCAGCAGCTTGGTGGCTGAGTTCCAGCCCCAGCATTTT. Translation gives CASSLVAEFQPQHF.

This clonotype was counted ten times or more. The V and J genes are TRBV29-1 and TRBJ2-1, with D possibly TRBD2 on 5 matching bases. The V and J ends lost 7 bases and 4 bases respectively, with 23 bases between them. The length of the CDR3 is 16 residues. The germline V gene has CDR1 SQVTM and CDR2 ANQGSEA. The CDR3: CSATLLETLFYNEQFF. The CDR3 DNA follows: TGCAGCGCCACGCTACTAGAGACTTTATTTTACAATGAGCAGTTCTTC.

This clonotype was seen repeatedly, ten times or more. V is TRBV12-3 or TRBV12-4 and J is TRBJ2-3; 11 positions agree with TRBD2. The CDR3 loop spans 17 amino acids. The ends lost 4 bases at V and 5 bases at J; junction bases unmatched: 11. CDR3: CASSSGTSGLVGDTQYF. The CDR3 nucleotides read TGTGCCAGCAGTTCGGGGACTAGCGGACTGGTGGGAGATACGCAGTATTTT.

The sample holds many counts of this clonotype. The chain combines TRBV9 with TRBJ2-1, with a tentative D call TRBD1 (5 bases). The germline V gene encodes CDR1 SGDLS and CDR2 YYNGEE. This CDR3 spans 12 amino acids. V lost 3 bases and J lost 15, with 16 bases in between. CDR3 bases: TGTGCCAGCAGCGGACGCGGAATAGGGGTGTTCTTC. It translates to CASSGRGIGVFF.

This clonotype was detected a few times. At one end the junction does not follow the germline gene, possibly because of a read error. This chain connects TRBV6-6 to TRBJ1-5; D is perhaps TRBD1 (5 bases). CDR3 length equals 15 residues. Per the germline V gene, CDR1 is MNHNY and CDR2 is SVGAGI (reference sequence). In nucleotides, the CDR3 is TGTGCCAGCAGTCACTCCCTACAGGGCAATCAGCCCCAGCATTTT. Its protein is CASSHSLQGNQPQHF.

The chain uses TRBV5-1 and TRBJ1-2, with D perhaps TRBD1 (5 bases). The CDR3 is made up of 14 amino acids. Germline values: CDR1 SGHRS, CDR2 YFSETQ. V lost 0 bases and J 6 bases, leaving 12 bases between the germline ends. CDR3 bases: TGCGCCAGCAGCTTGGAAAAGGGGTCGGATGGCTACACCTTC. It specifies CASSLEKGSDGYTF.

The chain employs TRBV7-9 and TRBJ1-5; D unclear. Trimming cost V 5 bases and J 0 bases, with 11 bases left between them. The CDR3 length is 15 residues. Germline V gives CDR1 SEHNR, CDR2 FQNEAQ (reference sequence). This CDR3 is CASSIGWGSNQPQHF. The CDR3 DNA reads TGTGCCAGCAGCATAGGGTGGGGTAGCAATCAGCCCCAGCATTTT.

The chain uses TRBV2 and TRBJ2-7, with a weak D call TRBD1 (5 bases). V gave up 0 bases and J gave up 0 bases, with 12 bases separating them. The germline V gene has CDR1 SNHLY and CDR2 FYNNEI. This CDR3 has 16 residues. Here the CDR3 reads CASSEARTYFSYEQYV. CDR3 bases: TGTGCCAGCAGTGAAGCCCGGACATACTTCTCCTACGAGCAGTACGTC.

This clonotype was counted between two and nine times. The V call is TRBV5-1, the J call TRBJ1-2; D possibly corresponds to TRBD1 (5 bases). CDR1 SGHRS and CDR2 YFSETQ come from the germline V gene. The CDR3 sequence is 15 residues long. V gave up 0 bases and J gave up 5 bases, with 14 bases separating them. CDR3 sequence (DNA): TGCGCCAGCAGCTTGGTCCCAGATGGGGGATATGGCTACACCTTC. Protein: CASSLVPDGGYGYTF.

This clonotype was seen ten or more times. The chain couples TRBV29-1 to TRBJ2-7, with 8 bases aligning to TRBD1. Trimming cost V 6 bases and J 7 bases; bases outside gene matches: 11. In germline, CDR1 is SQVTM, CDR2 ANQGSEA. This CDR3 comprises 13 residues. The CDR3: CSVNGQGAREQYF. CDR3 sequence (DNA): TGCAGCGTGAATGGGCAGGGGGCACGGGAGCAGTACTTC.

The chain has TRBV5-1 and TRBJ1-2; D gene ambiguous. The CDR3 consists of 14 residues. The V and J ends lost 4 bases and 1 base respectively, with 11 bases between them. Germline V gene data show CDR1 as SGHRS and CDR2 as YFSETQ. The CDR3 DNA is TGCGCCAGCAGCGTCAATATCTTTAACTATGGCTACACCTTC. Translating gives CASSVNIFNYGYTF.

The gene calls are TRBV7-9 and TRBJ1-6, with D perhaps TRBD1 (5 bases). The germline V gene encodes CDR1 SEHNR and CDR2 FQNEAQ (reference sequence). This CDR3 is 15 amino acids long. The V and J ends lost 1 base and 7 bases respectively, with 11 bases between them. As DNA, the CDR3 is TGTGCCAGCAGCTTAGAGTCCGGGACGAATTCACCCCTCCACTTT. This translates into CASSLESGTNSPLHF.

This clonotype appeared many times. The rearrangement uses TRBV27 and TRBJ2-7; D might be TRBD1 or TRBD2, each matching 5 bases. Looked up from germline, CDR1 is MNHEY and CDR2 is SMNVEV (reference sequence). The CDR3 contains 13 residues. V lost 6 bases and J lost 1, with 10 bases in between. As DNA, the CDR3 is TGTGCCAGCAGCCGGGACGGGTCCTACGAGCAGTACTTC. Translation gives CASSRDGSYEQYF.

The CDR3 sequence: CASSPSGGFTDTQYF. The CDR3, as DNA: TGTGCCAGCAGCCCGTCGGGGGGCTTCACAGATACGCAGTATTTT. The chain carries TRBV7-3 and TRBJ2-3; possibly TRBD2 for D (7 bases). Germline V gene data show CDR1 as SGHTA and CDR2 as FQGTGA. Trimming took off 5 bases at V and 2 bases at J, with 14 bases between the two ends. This CDR3 is 15 amino acids long.

This clonotype was seen repeatedly, ten times or more. The V call is TRBV7-6, the J call TRBJ2-7; 7 bases fit TRBD2. The germline V gene has CDR1 SGHVS and CDR2 FNYEAQ. V dropped 0 bases and J dropped 0; count of bases not matched to a gene: 2. The CDR3 length is 15 residues. CDR3 amino acids: CASSLAGGISYEQYF. The CDR3 DNA reads as TGTGCCAGCAGCTTAGCGGGGGGGATCTCCTACGAGCAGTACTTC.